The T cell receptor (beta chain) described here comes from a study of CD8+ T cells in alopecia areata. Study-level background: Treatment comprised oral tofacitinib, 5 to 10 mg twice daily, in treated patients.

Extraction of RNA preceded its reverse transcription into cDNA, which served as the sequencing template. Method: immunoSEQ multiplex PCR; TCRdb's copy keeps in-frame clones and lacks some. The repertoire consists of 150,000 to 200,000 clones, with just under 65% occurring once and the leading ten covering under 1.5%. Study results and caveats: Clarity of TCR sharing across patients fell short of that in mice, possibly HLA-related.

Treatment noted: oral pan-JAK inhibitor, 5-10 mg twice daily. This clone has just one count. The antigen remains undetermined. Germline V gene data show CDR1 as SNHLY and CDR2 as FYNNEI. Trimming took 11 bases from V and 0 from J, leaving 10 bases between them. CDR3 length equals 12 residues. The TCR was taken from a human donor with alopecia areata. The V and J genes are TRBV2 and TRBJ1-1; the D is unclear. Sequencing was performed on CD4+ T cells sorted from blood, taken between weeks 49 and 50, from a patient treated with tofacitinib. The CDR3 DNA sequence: TGTGCCGGCATCGGGATGAACACTGAAGCTTTCTTT. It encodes CAGIGMNTEAFF.